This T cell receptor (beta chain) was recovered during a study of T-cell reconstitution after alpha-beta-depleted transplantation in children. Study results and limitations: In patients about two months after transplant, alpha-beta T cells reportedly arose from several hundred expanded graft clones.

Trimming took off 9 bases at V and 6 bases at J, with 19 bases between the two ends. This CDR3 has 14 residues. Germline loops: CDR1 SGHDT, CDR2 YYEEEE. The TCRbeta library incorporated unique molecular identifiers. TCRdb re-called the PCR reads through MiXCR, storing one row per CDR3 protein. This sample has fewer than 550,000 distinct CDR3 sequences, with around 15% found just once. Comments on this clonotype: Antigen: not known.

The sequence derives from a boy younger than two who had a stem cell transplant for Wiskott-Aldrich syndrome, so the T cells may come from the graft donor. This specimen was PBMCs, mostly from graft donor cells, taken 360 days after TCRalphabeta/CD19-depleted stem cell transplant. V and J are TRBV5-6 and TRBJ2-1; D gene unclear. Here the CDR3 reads CAMGPGLLCNEQFF. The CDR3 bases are TGTGCCATGGGCCCCGGGCTCCTCTGCAATGAGCAGTTCTTC. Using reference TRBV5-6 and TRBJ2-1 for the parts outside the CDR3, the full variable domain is DAGVTQSPTHLIKTRGQQVTLRCSPKSGHDTVSWYQQALGQGPQFIFQYYEEEERQRGNFPDRFSGHQFPNYSSELNVNALLLGDSALYLCAMGPGLLCNEQFFGPGTRLTVL.